The 6 T cell receptor beta chains given below trace back to one sample, sequenced in a study of T cell responses to AZD1222 COVID-19 vaccine. Sequencing was performed with immunoSEQ multiplex PCR; in TCRdb, only in-frame clones are kept and a portion is missing. The sample lists approximately 67,000 clones, around four fifths occurring once. Sequenced material: peripheral blood, taken on day 0 of AZD1222 vaccination. These receptors originate from an adult in good health.

This chain links TRBV28 with TRBJ2-1; 7 nucleotides match TRBD2. Trimming removed 6 bases from V and 9 bases from J; junction bases left unmatched: 5. The CDR3 is 12 residues long. Germline CDR1 is MDHEN and CDR2 is SYDVKM. CDR3: CASRTAGVEQFF. As DNA, the CDR3 is TGTGCCAGCAGGACTGCGGGAGTTGAGCAGTTCTTC.

The chain carries TRBV7-2 and TRBJ1-3, with D perhaps TRBD1 (5 bases). V was trimmed by 4 bases and J by 0 bases, leaving 13 bases between them. The CDR3 runs to 16 residues. The germline gives CDR1 SGHTA, CDR2 FQGNSA. CDR3 DNA sequence: TGTGCCAGCAGCTCCCAGGGTTCCCACTCTGGAAACACCATATATTTT. It translates to CASSSQGSHSGNTIYF.

This chain connects TRBV28 to TRBJ1-2; 9 nucleotides line up with TRBD1. CDR3 length: 13 amino acids. Trimming at V came to 4 bases and at J to 6 bases, leaving 3 bases not matched to a gene. CDR1 and CDR2 from the germline V gene are MDHEN and SYDVKM. The CDR3, as DNA: TGTGCCAGCAGTTGGGACAGGGATAATGGCTACACCTTC. It yields the protein CASSWDRDNGYTF.

The gene calls are TRBV10-3 and TRBJ2-1; D unclear. The CDR3 sequence is 14 residues long. Germline lookup yields CDR1 ENHRY and CDR2 SYGVKD. Trimming shortened V by 6 bases and J by 0 bases, and 9 bases separated the two germline ends. CDR3 region: CAISSLSSYNEQFF. In nucleotides, the CDR3 is TGTGCCATCAGCAGTTTGAGCTCCTACAATGAGCAGTTCTTC.

This chain uses TRBV5-1 with TRBJ1-1; 7 bases line up with TRBD1. Trimming at V came to 5 bases and at J to 3 bases, leaving 7 bases not matched to a gene. Germline V gene sequence: CDR1 SGHRS, CDR2 YFSETQ. This CDR3 is built from 14 residues. CDR3 sequence reads: CASSSRTGDTEAFF. CDR3 DNA sequence: TGCGCCAGCAGTAGTAGGACAGGCGACACTGAAGCTTTCTTT.

V usage is TRBV11-2 and J usage is TRBJ1-3, with D tentatively TRBD1 (6 bases). Germline V gene sequence: CDR1 SGHAT, CDR2 FQNNGV. The CDR3 covers 15 residues. Trimming removed 2 bases from V and 3 bases from J, with 11 bases in between. The CDR3 region has the DNA TGTGCCAGCAGCTTACGGGGGCCAGGTGGAAACACCATATATTTT. This sequence encodes CASSLRGPGGNTIYF.